The text below deals with one TCR beta chain. The repertoire was sequenced with immunoSEQ multiplex PCR; TCRdb's copy has only in-frame clones and lacks some. The table shows tens of thousands of clones, with about 92% occurring only once. This specimen belongs to a study of control samples from healthy donors and cancer patients. The CDR3 covers 16 residues. V was shortened by 4 bases and J by 0 bases, with 13 bases between the two germline ends. CDR1 and CDR2 (germline): MDHEN, SYDVKM. The chain employs TRBV28 and TRBJ2-1; no definite D call. The specimen sequenced was PBMCs. The origin of this receptor is a man in his forties or fifties with colorectal cancer. CDR3 sequence reads: CASSSRLVSSYNEQFF. CDR3 bases: TGTGCCAGCAGTTCCAGACTGGTTAGCTCCTACAATGAGCAGTTCTTC.